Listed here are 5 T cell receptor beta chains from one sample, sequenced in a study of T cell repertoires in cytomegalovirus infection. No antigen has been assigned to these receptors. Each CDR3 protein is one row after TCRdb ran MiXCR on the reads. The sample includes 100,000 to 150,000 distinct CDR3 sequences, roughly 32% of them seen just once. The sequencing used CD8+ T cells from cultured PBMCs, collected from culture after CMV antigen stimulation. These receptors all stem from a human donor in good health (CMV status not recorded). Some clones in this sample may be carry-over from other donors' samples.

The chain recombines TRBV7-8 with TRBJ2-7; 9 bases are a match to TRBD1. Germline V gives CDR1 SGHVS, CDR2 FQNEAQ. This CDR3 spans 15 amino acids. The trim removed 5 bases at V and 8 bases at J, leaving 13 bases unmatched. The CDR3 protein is CASSGPGQGFHKQYF. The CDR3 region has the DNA TGTGCCAGCAGCGGCCCCGGACAGGGGTTTCACAAGCAGTACTTC.

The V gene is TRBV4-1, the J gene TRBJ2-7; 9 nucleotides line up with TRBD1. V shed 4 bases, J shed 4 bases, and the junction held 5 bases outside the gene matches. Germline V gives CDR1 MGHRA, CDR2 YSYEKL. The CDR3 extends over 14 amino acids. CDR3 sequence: CASSPAGTGYEQYF. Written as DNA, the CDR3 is TGCGCCAGCAGCCCGGCCGGGACAGGGTACGAGCAGTACTTC.

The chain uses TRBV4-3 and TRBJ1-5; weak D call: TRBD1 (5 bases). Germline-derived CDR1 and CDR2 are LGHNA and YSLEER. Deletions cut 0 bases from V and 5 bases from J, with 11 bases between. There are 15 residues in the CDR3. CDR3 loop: CASSQDRRGDQPQHF. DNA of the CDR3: TGCGCCAGCAGCCAAGATCGACGGGGGGATCAGCCCCAGCATTTT.

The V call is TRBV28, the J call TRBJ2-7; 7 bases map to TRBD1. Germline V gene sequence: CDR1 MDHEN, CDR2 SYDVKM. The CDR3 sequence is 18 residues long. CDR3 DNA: TGTGCAGCAGGGGGAGTGGCACCAATAGGCCTAGGGTTGGTCGAGCAGTACTTC. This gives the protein CAAGGVAPIGLGLVEQYF.

CDR3 in amino acids: CASRDGDSNQPQHF. The CDR3 region has the DNA TGTGCCAGCAGGGATGGGGACAGCAATCAGCCCCAGCATTTT. This rearrangement joins TRBV12-3 or TRBV12-4 to TRBJ1-5; possible D gene TRBD1, 5 bases. The V gene lost 6 bases and the J gene lost 1 base, with 10 bases spanning the gap. The CDR3 has 14 residues.